The clone carrying this T cell receptor (beta chain) has ten or more counts. The sample comes from a study of T cells in Graves' hyperthyroidism and ophthalmopathy. Study-wide context: Blood from the periphery was taken at initial diagnosis, before any treatment.

TCR beta CDR3 sequences were amplified from RNA transcripts. Researchers ran a first-round RT-PCR on the TCR CDR3 using the HTBI primer set. TCRdb used MiXCR to reprocess the multiplex PCR reads, holding one entry per CDR3 protein. Of around 350,000 distinct CDR3 sequences in the sample, 15% to 20% were seen once. The germline V and J ends were trimmed by 2 bases and 7 bases, with 12 bases remaining between them. Germline V gene lookup returns CDR1 SGHDT and CDR2 YYEEEE. The CDR3 has 13 residues. The rearrangement links TRBV5-6 to TRBJ1-2, with a tentative D call TRBD1 (6 bases). The TCR was taken from a woman between 18 and 29 years old with Graves' hyperthyroidism. The specimen sequenced was blood. CDR3 loop: CASSFTGFSGYTF. CDR3 coding DNA: TGTGCCAGCAGCTTCACAGGGTTTTCTGGCTACACCTTC.